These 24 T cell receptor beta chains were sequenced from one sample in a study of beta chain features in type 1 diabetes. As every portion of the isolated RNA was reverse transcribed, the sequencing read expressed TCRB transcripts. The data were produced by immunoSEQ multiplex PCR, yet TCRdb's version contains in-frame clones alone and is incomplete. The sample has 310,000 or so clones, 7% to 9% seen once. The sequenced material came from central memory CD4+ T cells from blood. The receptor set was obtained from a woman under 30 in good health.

DNA of the CDR3: TGTGCCAGCAGTGAATCCGGGTCGGGCGGGGCCAACGTCCTGACTTTC. Its translation is CASSESGSGGANVLTF. The chain is built from TRBV25-1 and TRBJ2-6; D is undetermined. CDR1 is MGHDK, CDR2 SYGVNS, per germline. This CDR3 spans 16 amino acids. The V and J ends lost 1 base and 4 bases respectively, with 11 bases between them.

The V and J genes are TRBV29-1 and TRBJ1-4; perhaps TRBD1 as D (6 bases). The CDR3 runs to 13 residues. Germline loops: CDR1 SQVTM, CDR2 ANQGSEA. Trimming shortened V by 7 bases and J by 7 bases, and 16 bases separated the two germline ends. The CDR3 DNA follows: TGCAGCGCCGTTGACAGGACGGGTGAAAAACTGTTTTTT. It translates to CSAVDRTGEKLFF. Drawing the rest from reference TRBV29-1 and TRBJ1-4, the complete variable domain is SAVISQKPSRDICQRGTSLTIQCQVDSQVTMMFWYRQQPGQSLTLIATANQGSEATYESGFVIDKFPISRPNLTFSTLTVSNMSPEDSSIYLCSAVDRTGEKLFFGSGTQLSVL.

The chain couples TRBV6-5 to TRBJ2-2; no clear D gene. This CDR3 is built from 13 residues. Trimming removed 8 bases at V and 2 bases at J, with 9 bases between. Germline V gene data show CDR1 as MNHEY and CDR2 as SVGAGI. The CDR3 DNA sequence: TGTGCCAGCCGGCTTTCTAACACCGGGGAGCTGTTTTTT. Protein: CASRLSNTGELFF.

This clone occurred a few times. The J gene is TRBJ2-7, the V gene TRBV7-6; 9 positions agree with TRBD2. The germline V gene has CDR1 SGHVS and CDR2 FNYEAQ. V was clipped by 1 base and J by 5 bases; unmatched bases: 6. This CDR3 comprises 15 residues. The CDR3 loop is CASSLGSSGINEQYF. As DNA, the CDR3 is TGTGCCAGCAGCTTAGGCTCTAGCGGGATAAACGAGCAGTACTTC.

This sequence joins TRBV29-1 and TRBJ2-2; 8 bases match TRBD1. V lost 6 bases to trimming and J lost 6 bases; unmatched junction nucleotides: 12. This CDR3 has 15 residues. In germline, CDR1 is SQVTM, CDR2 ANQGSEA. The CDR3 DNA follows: TGCAGCGTCTCTGGGACGACAGGGGTAGCCGGGGAGCTGTTTTTT. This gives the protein CSVSGTTGVAGELFF.

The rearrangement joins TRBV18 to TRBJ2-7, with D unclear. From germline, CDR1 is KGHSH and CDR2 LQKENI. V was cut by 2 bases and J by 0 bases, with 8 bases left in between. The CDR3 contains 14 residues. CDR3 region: CASSPLVGSYEQYF. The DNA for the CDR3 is TGTGCCAGCTCACCATTAGTGGGCTCCTACGAGCAGTACTTC.

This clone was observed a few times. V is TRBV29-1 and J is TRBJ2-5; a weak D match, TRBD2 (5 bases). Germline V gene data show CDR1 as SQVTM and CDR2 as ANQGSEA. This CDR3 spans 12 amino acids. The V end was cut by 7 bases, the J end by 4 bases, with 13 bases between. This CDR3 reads CSGGEGRETQYF. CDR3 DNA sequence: TGCAGCGGTGGAGAGGGTAGAGAGACCCAGTACTTC. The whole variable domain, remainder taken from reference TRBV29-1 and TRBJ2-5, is SAVISQKPSRDICQRGTSLTIQCQVDSQVTMMFWYRQQPGQSLTLIATANQGSEATYESGFVIDKFPISRPNLTFSTLTVSNMSPEDSSIYLCSGGEGRETQYFGPGTRLLVL.

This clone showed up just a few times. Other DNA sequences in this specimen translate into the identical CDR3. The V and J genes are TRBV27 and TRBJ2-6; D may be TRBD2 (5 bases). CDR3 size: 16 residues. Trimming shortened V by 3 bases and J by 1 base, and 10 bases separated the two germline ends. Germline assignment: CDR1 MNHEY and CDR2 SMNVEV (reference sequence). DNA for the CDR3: TGTGCCAGCAGTTTGGGCAGGAGGTCTGGGGCCAACGTCCTGACTTTC. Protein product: CASSLGRRSGANVLTF. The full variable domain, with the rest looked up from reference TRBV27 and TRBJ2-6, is EAQVTQNPRYLITVTGKKLTVTCSQNMNHEYMSWYRQDPGLGLRQIYYSMNVEVTDKGDVPEGYKVSRKEKRNFPLILESPSPNQTSLYFCASSLGRRSGANVLTFGAGSRLTVL.

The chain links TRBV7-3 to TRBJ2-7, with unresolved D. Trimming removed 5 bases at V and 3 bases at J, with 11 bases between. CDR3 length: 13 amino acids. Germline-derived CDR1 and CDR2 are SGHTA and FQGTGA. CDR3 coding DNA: TGTGCCAGCAGCCCGGACCGACACTACGAGCAGTACTTC. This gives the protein CASSPDRHYEQYF.

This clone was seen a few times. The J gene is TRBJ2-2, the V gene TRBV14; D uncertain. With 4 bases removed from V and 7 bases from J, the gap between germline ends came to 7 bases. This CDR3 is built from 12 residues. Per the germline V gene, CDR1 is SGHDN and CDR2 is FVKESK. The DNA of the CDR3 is TGTGCCAGCAGCCTAAGAGGCGGGGAGCTGTTTTTT. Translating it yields CASSLRGGELFF.

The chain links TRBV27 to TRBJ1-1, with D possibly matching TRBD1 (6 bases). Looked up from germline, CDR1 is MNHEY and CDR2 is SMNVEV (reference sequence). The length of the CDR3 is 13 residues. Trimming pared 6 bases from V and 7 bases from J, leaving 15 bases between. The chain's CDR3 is CASSLGGVIEAFF. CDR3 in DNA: TGTGCCAGCAGCCTAGGGGGGGTGATTGAAGCTTTCTTT.

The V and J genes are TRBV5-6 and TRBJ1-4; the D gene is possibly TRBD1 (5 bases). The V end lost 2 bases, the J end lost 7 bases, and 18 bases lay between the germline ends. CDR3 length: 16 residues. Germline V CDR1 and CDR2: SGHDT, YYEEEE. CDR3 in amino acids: CASSLSPTVIGEKLFF. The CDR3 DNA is TGTGCCAGCAGCTTAAGCCCGACAGTGATAGGTGAAAAACTGTTTTTT.

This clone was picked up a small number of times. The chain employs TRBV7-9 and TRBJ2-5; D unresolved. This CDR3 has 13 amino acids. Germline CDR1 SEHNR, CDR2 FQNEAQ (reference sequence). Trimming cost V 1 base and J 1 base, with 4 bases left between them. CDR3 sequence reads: CASSLVSQETQYF. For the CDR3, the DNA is TGTGCCAGCAGCTTAGTATCCCAAGAGACCCAGTACTTC.

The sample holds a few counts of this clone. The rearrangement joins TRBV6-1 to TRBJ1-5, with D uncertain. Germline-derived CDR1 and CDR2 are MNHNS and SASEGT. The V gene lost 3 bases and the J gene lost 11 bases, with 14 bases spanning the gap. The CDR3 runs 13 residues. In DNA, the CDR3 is TGTGCCAGCAGTGAGGAGAGAGTGGGAGCCCAGCATTTT. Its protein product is CASSEERVGAQHF.

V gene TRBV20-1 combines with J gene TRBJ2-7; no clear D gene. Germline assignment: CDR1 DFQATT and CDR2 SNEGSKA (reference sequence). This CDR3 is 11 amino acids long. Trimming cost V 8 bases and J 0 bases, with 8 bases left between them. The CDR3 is CSFQNSYEQYF. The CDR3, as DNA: TGCAGTTTCCAGAACTCCTACGAGCAGTACTTC.

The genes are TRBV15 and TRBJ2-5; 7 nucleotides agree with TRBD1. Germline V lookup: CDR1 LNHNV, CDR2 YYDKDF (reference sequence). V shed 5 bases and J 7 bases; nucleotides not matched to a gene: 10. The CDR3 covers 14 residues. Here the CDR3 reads CATSGPGQSVTQYF. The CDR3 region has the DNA TGTGCCACCAGCGGACCGGGACAGTCGGTGACCCAGTACTTC.

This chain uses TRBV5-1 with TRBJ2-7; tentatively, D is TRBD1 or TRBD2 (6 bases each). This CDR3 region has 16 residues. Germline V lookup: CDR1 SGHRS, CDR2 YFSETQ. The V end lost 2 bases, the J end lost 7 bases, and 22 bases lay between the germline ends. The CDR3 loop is CASSFQGPGPGVEQYF. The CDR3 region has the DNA TGCGCCAGCAGCTTCCAGGGGCCGGGACCGGGAGTGGAGCAGTACTTC.

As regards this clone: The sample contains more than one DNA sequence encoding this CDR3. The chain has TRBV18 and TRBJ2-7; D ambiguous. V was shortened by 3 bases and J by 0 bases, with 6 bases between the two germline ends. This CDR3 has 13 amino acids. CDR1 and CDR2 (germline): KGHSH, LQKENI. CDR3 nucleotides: TGTGCCAGCTCACCCCGCTCCTCCTACGAGCAGTACTTC. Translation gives CASSPRSSYEQYF.

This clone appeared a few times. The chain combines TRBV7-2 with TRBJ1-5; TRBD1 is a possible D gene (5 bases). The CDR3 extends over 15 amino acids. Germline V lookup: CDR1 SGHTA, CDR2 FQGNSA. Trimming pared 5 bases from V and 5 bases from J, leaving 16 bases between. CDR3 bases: TGTGCCAGCAGCCCACGTTCGGGGGAGTATCAGCCCCAGCATTTT. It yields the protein CASSPRSGEYQPQHF.

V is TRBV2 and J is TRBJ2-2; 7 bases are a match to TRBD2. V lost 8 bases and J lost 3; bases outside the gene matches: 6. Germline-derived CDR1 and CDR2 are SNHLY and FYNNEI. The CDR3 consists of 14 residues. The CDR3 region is CASRSGIYTGELFF. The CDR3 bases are TGTGCCAGCCGCAGCGGGATCTACACCGGGGAGCTGTTTTTT.

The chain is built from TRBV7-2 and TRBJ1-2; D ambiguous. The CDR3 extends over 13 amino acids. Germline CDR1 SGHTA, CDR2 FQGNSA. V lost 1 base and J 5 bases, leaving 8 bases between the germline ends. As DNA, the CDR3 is TGTGCCAGCAGCTTAGGGTCGGGGTATGGCTACACCTTC. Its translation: CASSLGSGYGYTF.

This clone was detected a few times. The CDR3 coding sequence is TGTGCCAGCAGAAGGGGAACTAGCGGGAGGGCCACAGATACGCAGTATTTT. This translates into CASRRGTSGRATDTQYF. This chain links TRBV5-4 with TRBJ2-3; 13 bases map to TRBD2. Trimming took 5 bases from V and 2 from J; bases not matched to a gene: 8. The CDR3 has 17 residues. Looked up from germline, CDR1 is SGHNT and CDR2 is YYREEE (reference sequence).

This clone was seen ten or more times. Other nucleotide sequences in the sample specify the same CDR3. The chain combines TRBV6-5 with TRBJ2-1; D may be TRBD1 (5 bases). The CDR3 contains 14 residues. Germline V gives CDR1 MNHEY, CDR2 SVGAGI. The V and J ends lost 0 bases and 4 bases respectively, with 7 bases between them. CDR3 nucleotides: TGTGCCAGCAGTTACTCGACAGAATACAATGAGCAGTTCTTC. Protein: CASSYSTEYNEQFF.

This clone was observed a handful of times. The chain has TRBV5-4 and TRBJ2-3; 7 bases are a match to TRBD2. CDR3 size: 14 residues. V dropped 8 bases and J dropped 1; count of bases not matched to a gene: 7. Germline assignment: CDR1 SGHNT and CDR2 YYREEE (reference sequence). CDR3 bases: TGTGCCAGTAAGCGGGATGGGGGCACAGATACGCAGTATTTT. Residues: CASKRDGGTDTQYF.